The 31 T cell receptor beta chains presented below share a single source sample, sequenced in a study of shared clonotypes between healthy human individuals. The data were produced by immunoSEQ multiplex PCR, yet TCRdb's version contains in-frame clones alone and is incomplete. The sample consists of some 1,100,000 clones, about 80% of them appearing once. Material for sequencing was memory CD4+ T cells from PBMCs. Subset noted: CD45RA-negative fraction. The receptors were sampled from a man aged 18-30 years in good health. Some clones in this sample may be carry-over from other donors' samples.

The chain carries TRBV28 and TRBJ2-3; D unclear. CDR3 length: 13 amino acids. Germline loops: CDR1 MDHEN, CDR2 SYDVKM. The germline V and J ends were trimmed by 3 bases and 6 bases, with 10 bases remaining between them. The CDR3: CASSFGPEDTQYF. The CDR3 nucleotides are TGTGCCAGCAGTTTTGGCCCTGAGGATACGCAGTATTTT.

The rearrangement links TRBV6-6 to TRBJ1-2; D unclear. Germline V lookup: CDR1 MNHNY, CDR2 SVGAGI (reference sequence). V shed 0 bases and J shed 9 bases, with 8 bases lying between them. The CDR3 totals 12 residues. CDR3 nucleotide sequence: TGTGCCAGCAGTTACTCCGGAGAGCGCTACACCTTC. It is translated as CASSYSGERYTF.

This clone was recorded only once. The chain links TRBV15 to TRBJ1-5; D possibly corresponds to TRBD1 (6 bases). Between the trimmed V and J ends, which lost 8 bases and 7 bases, there was a span of 21 bases. The CDR3 covers 15 residues. Germline V gives CDR1 LNHNV, CDR2 YYDKDF (reference sequence). The CDR3 spells CATSPGAGRGQPQHF. For the CDR3, the DNA is TGTGCCACCTCCCCGGGGGCCGGGCGGGGGCAGCCCCAGCATTTT.

The chain employs TRBV30 and TRBJ2-7; 7 nucleotides agree with TRBD1. The CDR3 loop spans 14 amino acids. Losses at the gene ends were 2 bases for V and 3 bases for J; bases not matched to a gene: 7. The germline CDR1 and CDR2 sequences are GTSNPN and SVGIG (reference sequence). The DNA of the CDR3 is TGTGCCTGGAGTCTGGGGACAGCCCTCTACGAGCAGTACTTC. It yields the protein CAWSLGTALYEQYF.

The V call is TRBV2, the J call TRBJ1-5; perhaps TRBD1 as D (5 bases). V was shortened by 6 bases and J by 7 bases, with 13 bases between the two germline ends. The CDR3 loop spans 13 amino acids. Germline loops: CDR1 SNHLY, CDR2 FYNNEI. CDR3 region: CASSAGSSQPQHF. For the CDR3, the DNA is TGTGCCAGCAGCGCAGGGTCATCGCAGCCCCAGCATTTT.

The rearrangement links TRBV6-1 to TRBJ2-2; D call uncertain. V lost 6 bases and J lost 0, with 8 bases in between. The germline CDR1 and CDR2 sequences are MNHNS and SASEGT. CDR3 length: 14 amino acids. The CDR3 region has the DNA TGTGCCAGCAGAGCTACAACGAACACCGGGGAGCTGTTTTTT. It encodes CASRATTNTGELFF.

Regarding this clone: This specimen includes other DNA sequences encoding the same CDR3. The chain is built from TRBV7-9 and TRBJ1-2; no definite D call. V dropped 1 base and J dropped 7 bases, with 7 bases sitting between them. The CDR3 is 12 amino acids. Germline V gene sequence: CDR1 SEHNR, CDR2 FQNEAQ (reference sequence). This CDR3 is CASSLGSTGYTF. As DNA, the CDR3 is TGTGCCAGCAGCTTAGGCTCTACTGGCTACACCTTC.

This clone appeared once. The V and J genes are TRBV7-8 and TRBJ2-1; 8 bases fit TRBD2. From germline, CDR1 is SGHVS and CDR2 FQNEAQ. The CDR3 runs to 17 residues. V dropped 7 bases and J dropped 0; count of bases not matched to a gene: 11. For the CDR3, the DNA is TGTGCCAGCACCCCCCGTCTCGCGGGAGGCTCCTACAATGAGCAGTTCTTC. Translation gives CASTPRLAGGSYNEQFF. The entire variable domain, with the rest obtained from reference TRBV7-8 and TRBJ2-1, is as follows: GAGVSQSPRYKVAKRGQDVALRCDPISGHVSLFWYQQALGQGPEFLTYFQNEAQLDKSGLPSDRFFAERPEGSVSTLKIQRTQQEDSAVYLCASTPRLAGGSYNEQFFGPGTRLTVL.

A remark on this clone: This could be a read error, since a much larger clone is one nucleotide away. The rearrangement uses TRBV28 and TRBJ2-3; a possible D gene is TRBD1 (6 bases). The V end lost 6 bases, the J end lost 12 bases, and 13 bases lay between the germline ends. The length of the CDR3 is 11 residues. Per germline, CDR1 MDHEN and CDR2 SYDVKM. CDR3 in amino acids: CASSGQRSQYF. The CDR3 DNA sequence: TGTGCCAGCAGCGGACAGCGCTCCCAGTATTTT.

The chain couples TRBV10-3 to TRBJ2-7; TRBD1 matches at 9 bases. Losses at the gene ends were 10 bases for V and 5 bases for J; bases not matched to a gene: 12. The CDR3 contains 14 residues. CDR1 and CDR2 (germline): ENHRY, SYGVKD. The CDR3 sequence is CATKPTGTGNEQYF. CDR3 DNA sequence: TGTGCCACTAAACCCACCGGGACAGGGAACGAGCAGTACTTC.

This chain connects TRBV18 to TRBJ1-1; 11 nucleotides align to TRBD1. Trimming took 5 bases from V and 4 from J; bases not matched to a gene: 15. Germline values: CDR1 KGHSH, CDR2 LQKENI. The CDR3 has 18 residues. CDR3 sequence (DNA): TGTGCCAGCTCATTCTTGCTGCCGGGACAGGGGGTTGGCACTGAAGCTTTCTTT. It specifies CASSFLLPGQGVGTEAFF. Full variable domain (rest looked up from reference TRBV18 and TRBJ1-1): NAGVMQNPRHLVRRRGQEARLRCSPMKGHSHVYWYRQLPEEGLKFMVYLQKENIIDESGMPKERFSAEFPKEGPSILRIQQVVRGDSAAYFCASSFLLPGQGVGTEAFFGQGTRLTVV.

This clone was detected a few times. The chain employs TRBV28 and TRBJ1-2, with unresolved D. The CDR3 is 13 amino acids. The germline CDR1 and CDR2 sequences are MDHEN and SYDVKM. V dropped 10 bases and J dropped 0 bases, with 12 bases sitting between them. The CDR3 sequence: CATRTDSNYGYTF. CDR3 nucleotide sequence: TGTGCCACCCGGACGGATTCTAACTATGGCTACACCTTC.

The chain links TRBV6-6 to TRBJ2-7, with 11 bases fitting TRBD2. V trimming: 6 bases; J trimming: 5 bases; junction bases outside the gene matches: 9. There are 15 residues in the CDR3. The germline gives CDR1 MNHNY, CDR2 SVGAGI (reference sequence). CDR3: CASSRATSGDHEQYF. The DNA for the CDR3 is TGTGCCAGCAGCCGGGCGACTAGCGGGGACCACGAGCAGTACTTC.

This clone was observed once. V gene TRBV7-2 combines with J gene TRBJ1-5; 8 nucleotides align to TRBD1. V trimming: 1 base; J trimming: 1 base; junction bases outside the gene matches: 6. This CDR3 is built from 17 residues. Germline CDR1 and CDR2: SGHTA and FQGNSA. CDR3 DNA: TGTGCCAGCAGCTTAGGCAGGGGGCCATTGAGCAATCAGCCCCAGCATTTT. Its translation: CASSLGRGPLSNQPQHF.

The V and J genes are TRBV5-1 and TRBJ2-5; the D call may be TRBD1 or TRBD2 (5 bases each). Between the trimmed V and J ends, which lost 1 base and 1 base, there was a span of 8 bases. CDR1 is SGHRS, CDR2 YFSETQ, per germline. The CDR3 is 14 amino acids. Written as DNA, the CDR3 is TGCGCCAGCAGCTTGTATGGGACCCAAGAGACCCAGTACTTC. The encoded protein is CASSLYGTQETQYF. Using reference TRBV5-1 and TRBJ2-5 for the parts outside the CDR3, the full variable domain is KAGVTQTPRYLIKTRGQQVTLSCSPISGHRSVSWYQQTPGQGLQFLFEYFSETQRNKGNFPGRFSGRQFSNSRSEMNVSTLELGDSALYLCASSLYGTQETQYFGPGTRLLVL.

The rearrangement joins TRBV27 to TRBJ2-4; 11 positions match TRBD2. CDR3 size: 19 residues. V gave up 0 bases and J gave up 7 bases; unmatched junction bases: 14. Looked up from germline, CDR1 is MNHEY and CDR2 is SMNVEV (reference sequence). This CDR3 reads CASSLSPPGLAGHWNIQYF. CDR3 in DNA: TGTGCCAGCAGTTTATCCCCTCCAGGACTAGCGGGTCATTGGAACATTCAGTACTTC.

The genes are TRBV2 and TRBJ2-7; 7 nucleotides match TRBD2. Germline CDR1 is SNHLY and CDR2 is FYNNEI. CDR3 size: 13 residues. V shed 4 bases, J shed 6 bases, and the junction held 6 bases outside the gene matches. The CDR3: CASSGTSWGEQYF. CDR3 nucleotide sequence: TGTGCCAGCAGTGGGACTAGTTGGGGCGAGCAGTACTTC.

This clone came up once. This chain joins TRBV19 and TRBJ1-1, with D maybe TRBD1 (5 bases). V lost 7 bases and J lost 1, with 19 bases in between. The CDR3 is 16 residues long. Germline lookup yields CDR1 LNHDA and CDR2 SQIVND (reference sequence). The CDR3 DNA sequence: TGTGCCAGTACCAATAACAGGAATTACGGGAACACTGAAGCTTTCTTT. Protein sequence: CASTNNRNYGNTEAFF.

Here the CDR3 DNA reads TGTGCCAGCAGCATAGGGTTCCACGAGCAGTACTTC. Protein sequence: CASSIGFHEQYF. The chain links TRBV5-8 to TRBJ2-7; the D is unclear. V gave up 4 bases and J gave up 5 bases, with 10 bases separating them. The CDR3 loop spans 12 amino acids. Germline CDR1 is SGHTS and CDR2 is YDEGEE.

V gene TRBV7-9 combines with J gene TRBJ1-2; D is uncertain. This CDR3 has 12 residues. The germline CDR1 and CDR2 sequences are SEHNR and FQNEAQ (reference sequence). V was cut by 6 bases and J by 8 bases, with 13 bases left in between. CDR3 bases: TGTGCCAGCAGAGGTCTGAATTTGGGCTACACCTTC. Residues: CASRGLNLGYTF.

This chain connects TRBV5-1 to TRBJ2-3, with 7 nucleotides matching TRBD2. Germline CDR1 reads SGHRS; CDR2 reads YFSETQ. The junction had 14 bases not matched to a gene; V was cut back by 4 bases and J by 0 bases. The CDR3 is 18 amino acids. CDR3 sequence: CASSPRYVRERSTDTQYF. In DNA form, the CDR3 reads TGCGCCAGCAGCCCCCGCTATGTGCGGGAGCGGAGCACAGATACGCAGTATTTT.

The J gene is TRBJ2-7, the V gene TRBV2, with no clear D. This CDR3 spans 13 amino acids. V lost 6 bases, J lost 3 bases, and 12 bases lay in between. Germline CDR1 reads SNHLY; CDR2 reads FYNNEI. The CDR3 DNA is TGTGCCAGCAGCGACGGACCCTTCTACGAGCAGTACTTC. Translation gives CASSDGPFYEQYF. Drawing the rest from reference TRBV2 and TRBJ2-7, the complete variable domain is EPEVTQTPSHQVTQMGQEVILRCVPISNHLYFYWYRQILGQKVEFLVSFYNNEISEKSEIFDDQFSVERPDGSNFTLKIRSTKLEDSAMYFCASSDGPFYEQYFGPGTRLTVT.

This sequence joins TRBV19 and TRBJ2-7; 13 positions agree with TRBD2. This CDR3 has 18 amino acids. Per the germline V gene, CDR1 is LNHDA and CDR2 is SQIVND (reference sequence). Trimming took 4 bases from V and 0 from J; bases not matched to a gene: 9. This CDR3 is CASSKRGLAGSPSYEQYF. In DNA form, the CDR3 reads TGTGCCAGTAGTAAACGGGGACTAGCGGGGTCCCCCTCCTACGAGCAGTACTTC.

Notes on this clone: This CDR3 is also generated by other DNA sequences in the sample. J is TRBJ2-3 and V is TRBV5-1; 7 nucleotides align to TRBD2. Germline assignment: CDR1 SGHRS and CDR2 YFSETQ. The ends lost 0 bases at V and 3 bases at J; junction bases unmatched: 4. The CDR3 has 15 amino acids. The CDR3 spells CASSLAGGRTDTQYF. CDR3 DNA: TGCGCCAGCAGCTTGGCGGGAGGTCGGACAGATACGCAGTATTTT.

The V and J genes are TRBV6-6 and TRBJ2-7; D gene uncertain. Germline V gives CDR1 MNHNY, CDR2 SVGAGI (reference sequence). Trimming removed 0 bases at V and 7 bases at J, with 10 bases between. The CDR3 is 13 amino acids. The CDR3 coding sequence is TGTGCCAGCAGTTACTCAGGCCAGACTGAGCAGTACTTC. It specifies CASSYSGQTEQYF.

V gene TRBV30 combines with J gene TRBJ2-1; D not resolved. The CDR3 covers 13 residues. With 4 bases removed from V and 3 bases from J, the gap between germline ends came to 10 bases. Germline CDR1 is GTSNPN and CDR2 is SVGIG (reference sequence). The CDR3 sequence: CAWMSQRYNEQFF. The CDR3 nucleotides are TGTGCCTGGATGTCACAGCGCTACAATGAGCAGTTCTTC.

Only a few counts were recorded for this clone. This chain uses TRBV4-1 with TRBJ1-1; D may be TRBD1 (6 bases). Germline assignment: CDR1 MGHRA and CDR2 YSYEKL. The germline V and J ends were trimmed by 4 bases and 3 bases, with 12 bases remaining between them. The CDR3 covers 14 residues. In DNA, the CDR3 is TGCGCCAGCAGCCGGGACACAGCATACACTGAAGCTTTCTTT. Translation: CASSRDTAYTEAFF.

The rearrangement uses TRBV4-2 and TRBJ1-5; unclear D gene. CDR3 length: 14 residues. CDR1 is LGHNA and CDR2 is YNFKEQ in the germline V gene. Trimming removed 6 bases from V and 4 bases from J, with 13 bases in between. The DNA for the CDR3 is TGTGCCAGCAGTCGAGACGGGAATAATCAGCCCCAGCATTTT. Translating it yields CASSRDGNNQPQHF.

The chain joins TRBV6-1 to TRBJ2-1; D possibly matches TRBD1 or TRBD2 (5 bases each). Trimming stripped 6 bases from V and 5 bases from J, with 14 bases between. The CDR3 covers 14 residues. CDR1 is MNHNS, CDR2 SASEGT, per germline. The CDR3 bases are TGTGCCAGCAGCGGGACCCGTGGCCACAATGAGCAGTTCTTC. This sequence encodes CASSGTRGHNEQFF.

The genes are TRBV5-1 and TRBJ2-7, with 8 positions matching TRBD1. V shed 5 bases and J 6 bases; nucleotides not matched to a gene: 10. The CDR3 has 14 residues. Germline CDR1 and CDR2: SGHRS and YFSETQ. CDR3 sequence: CASSLGDRSREQYF. The CDR3 DNA reads as TGCGCCAGCAGTTTAGGGGACAGGAGCCGCGAGCAGTACTTC.

The CDR3: CASRGYQGHHYGYTF. The CDR3 bases are TGTGCCAGCAGGGGGTACCAGGGACATCACTATGGCTACACCTTC. The V gene is TRBV28, the J gene TRBJ1-2, with a weak D call TRBD1 (6 bases). CDR3 length: 15 amino acids. The V end was cut by 6 bases, the J end by 3 bases, with 17 bases between. Germline assignment: CDR1 MDHEN and CDR2 SYDVKM.